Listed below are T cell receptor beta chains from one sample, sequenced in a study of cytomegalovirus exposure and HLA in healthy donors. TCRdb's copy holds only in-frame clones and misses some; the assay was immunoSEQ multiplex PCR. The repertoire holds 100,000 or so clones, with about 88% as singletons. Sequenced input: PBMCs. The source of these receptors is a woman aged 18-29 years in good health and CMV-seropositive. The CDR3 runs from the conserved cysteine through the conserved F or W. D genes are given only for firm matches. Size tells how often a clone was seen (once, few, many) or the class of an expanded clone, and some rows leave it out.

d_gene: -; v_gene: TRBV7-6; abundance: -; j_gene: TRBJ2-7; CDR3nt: TGTGCCAGCAGCCCTAGGACAGACTACGAGCAGTACTTC; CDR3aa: CASSPRTDYEQYF
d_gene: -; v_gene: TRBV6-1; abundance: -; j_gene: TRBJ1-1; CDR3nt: TGTGCCAGCAGCCTAAGAACCCCCAGGGAAGGGGGAGCTTTCTTT; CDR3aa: CASSLRTPREGGAFF
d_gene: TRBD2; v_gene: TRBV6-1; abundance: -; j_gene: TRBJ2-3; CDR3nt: TGTGCCAGCACTGCGGGGGGACTAGCGACAGATACGCAGTATTTT; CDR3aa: CASTAGGLATDTQYF
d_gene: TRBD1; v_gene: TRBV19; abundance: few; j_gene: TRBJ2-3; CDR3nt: TGTGCCAGTAGTCGGGGGACAGGGCTAACAGATACGCAGTATTTT; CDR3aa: CASSRGTGLTDTQYF
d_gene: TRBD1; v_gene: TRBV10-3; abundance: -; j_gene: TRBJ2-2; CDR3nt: TGTGCCATCGGGACAGGGAAAACCGGGGAGCTGTTTTTT; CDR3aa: CAIGTGKTGELFF
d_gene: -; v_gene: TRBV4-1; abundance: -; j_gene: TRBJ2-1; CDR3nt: TGCGCCAGCAGCCAAGTGGGCGTCTATAGGTTCTTC; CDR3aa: CASSQVGVYRFF
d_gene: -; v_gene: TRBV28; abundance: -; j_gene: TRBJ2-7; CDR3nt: TGTGCCAGCAGTGTAACCTACGAGCAGTACTTC; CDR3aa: CASSVTYEQYF
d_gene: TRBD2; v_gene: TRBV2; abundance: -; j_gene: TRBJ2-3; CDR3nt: TGTGCCAGCACCGTCCGTACTAGCGGGGGAAGCACAGATACGCAGTATTTT; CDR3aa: CASTVRTSGGSTDTQYF
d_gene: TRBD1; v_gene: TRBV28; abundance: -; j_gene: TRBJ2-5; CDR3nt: TGTGCCAGCAGTTTATTCGGGGACAGGGGAGGAGAGACCCAGTACTTC; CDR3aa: CASSLFGDRGGETQYF
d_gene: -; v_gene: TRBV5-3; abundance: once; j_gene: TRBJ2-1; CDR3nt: TGTGCCAGAAGCTCAGCCAACGGATTTTCAGTACGCGGTGAGCAGTTCTTC; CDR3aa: CARSSANGFSVRGEQFF
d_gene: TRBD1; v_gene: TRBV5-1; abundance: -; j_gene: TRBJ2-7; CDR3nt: TGCGCCAGCAGGACAGGGGGTGGTTACGAGCAGTACTTC; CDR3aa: CASRTGGGYEQYF
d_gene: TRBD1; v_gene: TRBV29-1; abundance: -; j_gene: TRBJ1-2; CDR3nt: TGCAGCGTTTTCGACAGGGGGTATGGCTACACCTTC; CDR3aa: CSVFDRGYGYTF
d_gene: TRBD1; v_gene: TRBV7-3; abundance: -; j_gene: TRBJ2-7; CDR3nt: TGTGCCAGCAGCTTATCCGGGACAGGGGGTAACGAGCAGTACTTC; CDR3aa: CASSLSGTGGNEQYF
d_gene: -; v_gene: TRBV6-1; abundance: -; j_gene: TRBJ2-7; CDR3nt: TGTGCCAGCGGGTCAGACAGGCAACCCTACGAGCAGTACTTC; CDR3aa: CASGSDRQPYEQYF
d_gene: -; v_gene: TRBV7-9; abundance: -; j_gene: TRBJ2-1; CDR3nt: TGTGCCAGCAGCTTAAGGGGGTATGAGCAGTTCTTC; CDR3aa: CASSLRGYEQFF
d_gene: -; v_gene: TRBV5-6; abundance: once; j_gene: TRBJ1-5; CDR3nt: TGTGCCAGCAGCTTCCAGGGCAATCAGCCCCAGCATTTT; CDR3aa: CASSFQGNQPQHF
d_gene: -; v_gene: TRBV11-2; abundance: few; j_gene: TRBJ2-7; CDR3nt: TGTGCCAGCAGCCGTGGGGCGGGCGGGGCGAGGGAGCAGTACTTC; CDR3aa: CASSRGAGGAREQYF
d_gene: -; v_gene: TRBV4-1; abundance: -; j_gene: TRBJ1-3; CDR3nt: TGCGCCAGCAGCCAAGACAGGGACTCTGGAAACACCATATATTTT; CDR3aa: CASSQDRDSGNTIYF
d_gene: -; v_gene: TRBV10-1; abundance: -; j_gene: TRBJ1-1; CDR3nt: TGCGCCAGCAGTGATAATACCCCCGGGATGGCTTTCTTT; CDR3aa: CASSDNTPGMAFF
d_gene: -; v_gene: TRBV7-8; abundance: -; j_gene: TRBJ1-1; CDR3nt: TGTGCCAGCAGTTCCCAAGGCGGGGAAACTGAAGCTTTCTTT; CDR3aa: CASSSQGGETEAFF
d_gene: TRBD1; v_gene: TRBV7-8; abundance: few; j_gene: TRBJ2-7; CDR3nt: TGTGCCAGCAGCTCTAGGGGCCGGGACAGATACGAGCAGTACTTC; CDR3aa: CASSSRGRDRYEQYF
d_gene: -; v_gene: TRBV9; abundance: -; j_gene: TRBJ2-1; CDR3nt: TGTGCCAGCAGCGCCGTCCTGGGGGGGGCCCTCAATGAGCAGTTCTTC; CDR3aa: CASSAVLGGALNEQFF
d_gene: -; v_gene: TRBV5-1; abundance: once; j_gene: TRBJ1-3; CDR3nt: TGCGCCAGCAGCCCGGGCGGGAACACCATATATTTT; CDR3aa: CASSPGGNTIYF
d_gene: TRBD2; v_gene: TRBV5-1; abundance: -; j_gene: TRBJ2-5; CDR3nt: TGCGCCAGCAGCTTGGAGCGGGGGCGAGAGACCCAGTACTTC; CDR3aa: CASSLERGRETQYF
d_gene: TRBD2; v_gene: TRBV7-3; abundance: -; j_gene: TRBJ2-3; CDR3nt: TGTGCCAGCCGACGGGGCGGGGGAGCCGAGAGCACAGATACGCAGTATTTT; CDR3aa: CASRRGGGAESTDTQYF
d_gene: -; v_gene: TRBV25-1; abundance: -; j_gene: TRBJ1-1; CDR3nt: TGTGCCAGCAGTGAAGGAGGAAGCGGTGAAGCTTTCTTT; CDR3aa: CASSEGGSGEAFF
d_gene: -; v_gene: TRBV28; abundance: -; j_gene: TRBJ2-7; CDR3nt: TGTGCCAGCAGTTTATGGGCTTCTTCTGTGGGAGAGTACTTC; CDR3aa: CASSLWASSVGEYF
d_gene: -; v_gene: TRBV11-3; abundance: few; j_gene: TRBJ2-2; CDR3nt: TGTGCCAGCAGCTTAGCTACCGGGGAGCTGTTTTTT; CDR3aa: CASSLATGELFF
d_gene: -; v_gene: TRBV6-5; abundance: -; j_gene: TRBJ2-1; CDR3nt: TGTGCCAGCACCCCAGACCTCAGGGTGGTCAATGAGCAGTTCTTC; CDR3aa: CASTPDLRVVNEQFF
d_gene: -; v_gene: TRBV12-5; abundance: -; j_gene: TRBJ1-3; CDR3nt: TGTGCTAGTGGCTCACGGCTATGGGCCAGCTCTGGAAACACCATATATTTT; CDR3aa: CASGSRLWASSGNTIYF
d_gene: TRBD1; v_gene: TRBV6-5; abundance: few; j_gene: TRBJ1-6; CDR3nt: TGTGCCAGCGGCGACAGGGTATCTTCACCCCTCCACTTT; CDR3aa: CASGDRVSSPLHF
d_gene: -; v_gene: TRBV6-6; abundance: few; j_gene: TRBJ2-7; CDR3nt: TGTGCCACCACTTCTACAGGGCTCGGGGACTACGAGCAGTACTTC; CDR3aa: CATTSTGLGDYEQYF
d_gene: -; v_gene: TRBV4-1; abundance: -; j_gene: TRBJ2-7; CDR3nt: TGCGCCAGCAGCCAGTTGGGGCCGAGGCCTTTGTCCTACGAGCAGTACTTC; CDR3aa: CASSQLGPRPLSYEQYF
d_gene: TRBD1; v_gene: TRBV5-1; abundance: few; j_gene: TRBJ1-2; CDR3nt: TGCGCCAGCAGCGCACCTCCCTGGGACAGGGTGTATGGCTACACCTTC; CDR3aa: CASSAPPWDRVYGYTF
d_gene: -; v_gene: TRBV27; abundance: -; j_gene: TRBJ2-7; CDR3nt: TGTGCCAGCAGTTTCCGAGACAGATACGAGCAGTACTTC; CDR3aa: CASSFRDRYEQYF
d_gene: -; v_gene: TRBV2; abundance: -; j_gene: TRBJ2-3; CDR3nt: TGTGCCAGCAGTTGGACGTCGGGGGATACGCAGTATTTT; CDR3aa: CASSWTSGDTQYF
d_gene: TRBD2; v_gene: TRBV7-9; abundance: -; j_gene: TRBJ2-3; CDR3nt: TGTGCCAGCAGCTTAGATTCCTTAAGCGGGAGAGGGGATACGCAGTATTTT; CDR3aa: CASSLDSLSGRGDTQYF
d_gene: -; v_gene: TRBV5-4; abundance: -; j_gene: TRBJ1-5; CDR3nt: TGTGCCAGCAGCTCCCAGGGGACAAATCAGCCCCAGCATTTT; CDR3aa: CASSSQGTNQPQHF
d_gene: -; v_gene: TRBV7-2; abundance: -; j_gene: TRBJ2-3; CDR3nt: TGTGCCAGCACCTTACGGGTAGAGACGCAGTATTTT; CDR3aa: CASTLRVETQYF
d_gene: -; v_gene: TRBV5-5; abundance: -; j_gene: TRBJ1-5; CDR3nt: TGTGCCAGCAGCTTGGTGGAGGGGCAGCCCCAGCATTTT; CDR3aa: CASSLVEGQPQHF
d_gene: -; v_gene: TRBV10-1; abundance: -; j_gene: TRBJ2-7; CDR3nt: TGCGCCAGCAGTGTTTCGGGTTCCGACTACGAGCAGTACTTC; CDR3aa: CASSVSGSDYEQYF
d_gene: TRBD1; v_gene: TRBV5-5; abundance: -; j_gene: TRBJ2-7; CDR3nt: TGTGCCAGCAGCGTACAGGGGGGCAACGAGCAGTACTTC; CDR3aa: CASSVQGGNEQYF
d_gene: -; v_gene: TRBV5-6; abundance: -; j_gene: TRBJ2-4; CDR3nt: TGTGCCAGCACACTCATTCAGGGAACTAAAAACATTCAGTACTTC; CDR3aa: CASTLIQGTKNIQYF
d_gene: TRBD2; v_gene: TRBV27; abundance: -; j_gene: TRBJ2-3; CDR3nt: TGTGCCAGCAGTCCCGGGACTAGCGGGGGCCTCACAGATACGCAGTATTTT; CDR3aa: CASSPGTSGGLTDTQYF
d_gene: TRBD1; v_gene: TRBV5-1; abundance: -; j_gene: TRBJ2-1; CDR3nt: TGCGCCAGCAGCCCGCAGACAGGGGCCGAGCAGTTCTTC; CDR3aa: CASSPQTGAEQFF
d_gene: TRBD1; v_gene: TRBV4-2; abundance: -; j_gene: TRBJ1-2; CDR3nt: TGTGCCAGCAGCCGGACGACAGGGGGCGAGTATGGCTACACCTTC; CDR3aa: CASSRTTGGEYGYTF
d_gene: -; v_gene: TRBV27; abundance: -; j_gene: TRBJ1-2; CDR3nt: TGTGCCAGCAGTTTAAGGGAGGGGACGGTCTATGGCTACACCTTC; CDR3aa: CASSLREGTVYGYTF
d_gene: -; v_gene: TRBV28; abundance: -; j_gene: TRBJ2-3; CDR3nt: TGTGCCAGCGGGTGGGTGACAGTCGATAGGGGCGGTAGCACAGATACGCAGTATTTT; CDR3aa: CASGWVTVDRGGSTDTQYF
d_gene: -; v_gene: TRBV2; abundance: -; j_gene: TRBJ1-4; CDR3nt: TGTGCCAGCCGTCCGGGGGCAACTAATGAAAAACTGTTTTTT; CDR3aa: CASRPGATNEKLFF
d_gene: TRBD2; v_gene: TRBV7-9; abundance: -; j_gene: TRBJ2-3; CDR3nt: TGTGCCAGCAGCCCTCTCAGCGGGATTAGCGGGAGGGTGACGCAGTATTTT; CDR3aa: CASSPLSGISGRVTQYF
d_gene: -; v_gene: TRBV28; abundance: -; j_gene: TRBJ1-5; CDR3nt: TGTGCCAGCAGTTTAGTACAGGACAATCAGCCCCAGCATTTT; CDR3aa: CASSLVQDNQPQHF
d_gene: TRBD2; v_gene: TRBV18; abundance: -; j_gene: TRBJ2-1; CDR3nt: TGTGCCAGCTCACCATCTCGGGGGACTAGCGGGGGGTTTTCCTACAATGAGCAGTTCTTC; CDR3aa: CASSPSRGTSGGFSYNEQFF
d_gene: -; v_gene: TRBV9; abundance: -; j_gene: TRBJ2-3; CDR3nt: TGTGCCAGCAGCGTAAATCGCGGGGACAGAAACACAGATACGCAGTATTTT; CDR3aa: CASSVNRGDRNTDTQYF
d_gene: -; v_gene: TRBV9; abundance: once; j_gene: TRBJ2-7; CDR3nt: TGTGCCAGCAGCGTAGGGGTGATCCAGGGCAGGGAGCAGTACTTC; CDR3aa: CASSVGVIQGREQYF
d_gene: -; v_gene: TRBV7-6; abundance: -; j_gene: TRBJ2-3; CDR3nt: TGTGCCAGCAGCTTAGGAGAGGGTTACACAGATACGCAGTATTTT; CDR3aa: CASSLGEGYTDTQYF
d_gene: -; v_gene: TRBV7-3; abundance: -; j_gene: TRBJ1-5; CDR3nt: TGTGCCAGCAGCGTCTCGGGGGGTGGCAATCAGCCCCAGCATTTT; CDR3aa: CASSVSGGGNQPQHF
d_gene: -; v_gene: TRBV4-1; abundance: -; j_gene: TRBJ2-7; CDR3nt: TGCGCCAGCAGCCAAGAAACGGGCTACGAGCAGTACTTC; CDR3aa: CASSQETGYEQYF
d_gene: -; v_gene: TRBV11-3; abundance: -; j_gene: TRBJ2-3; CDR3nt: TGTGCCAGCAGCTTACCGGGAGATACGCAGTATTTT; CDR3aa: CASSLPGDTQYF
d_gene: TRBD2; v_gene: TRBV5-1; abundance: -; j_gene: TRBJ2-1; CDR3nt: TGCGCCAGCAGCTCGCGACTAGCGGGGGGGAATGAGCAGTTCTTC; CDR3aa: CASSSRLAGGNEQFF
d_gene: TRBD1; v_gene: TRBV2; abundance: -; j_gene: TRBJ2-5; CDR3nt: TGTGCCAGCTGTCAGGGGGCGCGAGAGACCCAGTACTTC; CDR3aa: CASCQGARETQYF